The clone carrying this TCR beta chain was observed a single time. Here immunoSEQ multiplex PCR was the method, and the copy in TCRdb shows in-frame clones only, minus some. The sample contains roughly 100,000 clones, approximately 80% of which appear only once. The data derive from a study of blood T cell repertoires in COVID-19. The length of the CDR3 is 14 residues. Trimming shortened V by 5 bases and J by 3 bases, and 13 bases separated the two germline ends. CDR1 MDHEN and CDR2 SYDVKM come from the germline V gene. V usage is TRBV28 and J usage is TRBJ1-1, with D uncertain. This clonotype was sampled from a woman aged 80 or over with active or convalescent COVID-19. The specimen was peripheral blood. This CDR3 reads CASSTLSGYTEAFF. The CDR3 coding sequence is TGTGCCAGCAGTACCCTCTCGGGGTACACTGAAGCTTTCTTT.